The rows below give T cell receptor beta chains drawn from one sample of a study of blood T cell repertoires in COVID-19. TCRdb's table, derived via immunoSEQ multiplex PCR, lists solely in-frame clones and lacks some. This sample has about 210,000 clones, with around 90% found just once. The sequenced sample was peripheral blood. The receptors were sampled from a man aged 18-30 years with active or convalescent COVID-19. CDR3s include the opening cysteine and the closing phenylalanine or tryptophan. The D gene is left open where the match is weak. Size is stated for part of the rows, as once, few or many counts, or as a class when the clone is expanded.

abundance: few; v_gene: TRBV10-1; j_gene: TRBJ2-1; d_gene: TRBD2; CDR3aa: CASSVSGRALNEQFF; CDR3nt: TGCGCCAGCAGTGTCTCCGGGAGGGCCCTTAATGAGCAGTTCTTC
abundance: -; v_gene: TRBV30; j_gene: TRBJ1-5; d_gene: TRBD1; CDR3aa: CAWSVRGGTGNQPQHF; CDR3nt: TGTGCCTGGAGTGTTCGGGGCGGGACAGGCAATCAGCCCCAGCATTTT
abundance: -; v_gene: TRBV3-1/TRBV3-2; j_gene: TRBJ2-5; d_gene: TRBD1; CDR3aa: CASSQGDRGPETQYF; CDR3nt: TGTGCCAGCAGCCAAGGGGACAGGGGGCCAGAGACCCAGTACTTC
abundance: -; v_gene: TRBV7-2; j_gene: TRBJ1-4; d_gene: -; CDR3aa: CASSTDRRQELFF; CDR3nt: TGTGCCAGCAGCACTGACAGGCGGCAAGAACTGTTTTTT
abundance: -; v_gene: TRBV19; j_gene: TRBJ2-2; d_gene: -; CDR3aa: CASSTQGTGELFF; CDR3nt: TGTGCCAGTAGTACTCAGGGAACCGGGGAGCTGTTTTTT
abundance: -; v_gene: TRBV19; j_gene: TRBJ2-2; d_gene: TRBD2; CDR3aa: CASSTFSSGKADTGELFF; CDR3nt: TGTGCCAGTAGTACCTTTTCTAGCGGGAAGGCTGACACCGGGGAGCTGTTTTTT
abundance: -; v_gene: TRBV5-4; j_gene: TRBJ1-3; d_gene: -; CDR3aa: CASSLALGNTIYF; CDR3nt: TGTGCCAGCAGCTTGGCGTTAGGAAACACCATATATTTT
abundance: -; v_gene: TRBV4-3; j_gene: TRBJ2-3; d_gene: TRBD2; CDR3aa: CASSQEYQREITDTQYF; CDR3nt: TGCGCCAGCAGCCAAGAATATCAGCGGGAAATCACAGATACGCAGTATTTT
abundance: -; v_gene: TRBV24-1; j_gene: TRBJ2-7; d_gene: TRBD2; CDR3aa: CATSDLETSGVSSYEQYF; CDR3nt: TGTGCCACCAGTGATTTGGAGACTAGCGGAGTGAGCTCCTACGAGCAGTACTTC
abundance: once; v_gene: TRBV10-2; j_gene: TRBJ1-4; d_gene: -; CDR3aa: CASTTPSGRKGGEKLFF; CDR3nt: TGCGCCAGCACTACCCCCTCAGGCAGAAAAGGAGGTGAAAAACTGTTTTTT
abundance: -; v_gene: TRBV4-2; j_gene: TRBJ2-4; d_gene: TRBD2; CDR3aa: CASSQTGTSGNIQYF; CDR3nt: TGTGCCAGCAGCCAAACCGGGACTAGCGGAAACATTCAGTACTTC
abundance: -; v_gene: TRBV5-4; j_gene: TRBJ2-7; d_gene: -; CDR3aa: CASSLGDNPYEQYF; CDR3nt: TGTGCCAGCAGCTTGGGGGACAACCCCTACGAGCAGTACTTC
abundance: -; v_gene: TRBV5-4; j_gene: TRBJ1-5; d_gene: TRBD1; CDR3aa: CASSFSSGNRGVNQPQHF; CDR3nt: TGTGCCAGCAGCTTTTCTTCCGGGAACAGGGGGGTGAATCAGCCCCAGCATTTT
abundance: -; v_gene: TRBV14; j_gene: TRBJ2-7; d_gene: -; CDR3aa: CATAAGVAYEQYF; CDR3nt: TGTGCCACCGCAGCCGGAGTGGCCTACGAGCAGTACTTC
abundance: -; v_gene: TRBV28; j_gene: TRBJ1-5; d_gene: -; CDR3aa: CASTYSGGSNQPQHF; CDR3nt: TGTGCCAGCACTTATTCGGGGGGTAGCAATCAGCCCCAGCATTTT
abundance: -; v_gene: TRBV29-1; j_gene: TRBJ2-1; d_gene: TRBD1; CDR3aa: CSVDVGTGASYNEQFF; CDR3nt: TGCAGCGTTGACGTCGGGACAGGGGCCTCCTACAATGAGCAGTTCTTC
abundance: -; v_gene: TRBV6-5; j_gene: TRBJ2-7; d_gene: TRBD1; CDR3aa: CASSRTGSLVEQYF; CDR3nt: TGTGCCAGCAGTAGGACAGGGTCCCTCGTCGAGCAGTACTTC
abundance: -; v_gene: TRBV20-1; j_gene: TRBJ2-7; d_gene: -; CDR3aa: CSASPGQPYEQYF; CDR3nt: TGCAGTGCTAGTCCGGGACAACCCTACGAGCAGTACTTC
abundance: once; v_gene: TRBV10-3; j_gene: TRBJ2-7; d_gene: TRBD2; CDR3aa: CATGTSGNFEQYF; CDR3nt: TGTGCCACGGGGACTAGCGGGAATTTTGAGCAGTACTTC
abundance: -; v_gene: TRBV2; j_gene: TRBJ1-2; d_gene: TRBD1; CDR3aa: CASSEAWDRWDYGYTF; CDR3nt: TGTGCCAGCAGTGAGGCTTGGGACAGGTGGGACTATGGCTACACCTTC
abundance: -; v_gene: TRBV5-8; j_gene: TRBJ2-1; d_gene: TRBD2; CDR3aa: CASSSRLASYDEQFF; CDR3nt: TGTGCCAGCAGCTCCCGACTAGCTTCATACGATGAGCAGTTCTTC
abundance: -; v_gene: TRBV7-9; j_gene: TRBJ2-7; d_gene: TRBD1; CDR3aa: CASRDTGTVYEQYF; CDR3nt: TGTGCCAGCAGGGATACCGGGACAGTCTACGAGCAGTACTTC
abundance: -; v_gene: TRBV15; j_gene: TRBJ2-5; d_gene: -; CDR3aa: CATSRSREGQETQYF; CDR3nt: TGTGCCACCAGCAGATCCCGGGAGGGACAGGAGACCCAGTACTTC
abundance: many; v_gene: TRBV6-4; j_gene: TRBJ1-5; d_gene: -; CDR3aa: CASSEYSNQPQHF; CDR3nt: TGTGCCAGCAGTGAGTATAGCAATCAGCCCCAGCATTTT
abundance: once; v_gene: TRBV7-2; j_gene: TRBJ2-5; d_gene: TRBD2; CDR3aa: CASSLSSGSRETQYF; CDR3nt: TGTGCCAGCAGCTTATCTAGCGGGAGTAGAGAGACCCAGTACTTC